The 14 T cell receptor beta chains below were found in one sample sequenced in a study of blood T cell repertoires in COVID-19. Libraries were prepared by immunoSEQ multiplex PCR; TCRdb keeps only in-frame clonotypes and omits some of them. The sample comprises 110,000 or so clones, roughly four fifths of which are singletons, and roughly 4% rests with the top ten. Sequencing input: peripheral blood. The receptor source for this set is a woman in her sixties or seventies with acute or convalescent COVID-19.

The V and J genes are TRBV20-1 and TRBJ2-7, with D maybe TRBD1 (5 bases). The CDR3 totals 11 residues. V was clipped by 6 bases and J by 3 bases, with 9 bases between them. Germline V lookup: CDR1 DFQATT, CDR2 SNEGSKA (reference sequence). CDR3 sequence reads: CSAGPDYEQYF. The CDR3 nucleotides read TGCAGTGCGGGGCCCGACTACGAGCAGTACTTC.

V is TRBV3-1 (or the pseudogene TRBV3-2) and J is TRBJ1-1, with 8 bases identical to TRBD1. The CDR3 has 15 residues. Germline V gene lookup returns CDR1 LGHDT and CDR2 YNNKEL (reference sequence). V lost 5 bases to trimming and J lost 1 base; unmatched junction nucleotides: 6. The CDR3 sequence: CASSAWTGPNTEAFF. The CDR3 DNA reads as TGTGCCAGCAGCGCCTGGACAGGGCCGAACACTGAAGCTTTCTTT.

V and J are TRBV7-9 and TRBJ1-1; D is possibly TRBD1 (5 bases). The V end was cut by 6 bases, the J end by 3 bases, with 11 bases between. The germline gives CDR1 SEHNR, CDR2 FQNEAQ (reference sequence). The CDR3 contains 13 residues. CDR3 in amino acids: CASRTRDDTEAFF. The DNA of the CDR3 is TGTGCCAGCAGGACCAGGGATGACACTGAAGCTTTCTTT.

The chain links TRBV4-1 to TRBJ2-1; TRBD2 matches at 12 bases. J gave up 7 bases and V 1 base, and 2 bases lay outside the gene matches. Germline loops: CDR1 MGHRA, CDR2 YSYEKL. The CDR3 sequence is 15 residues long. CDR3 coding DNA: TGCGCCAGCAGCCAAGGACTAGCGGGAGAAAATGAGCAGTTCTTC. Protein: CASSQGLAGENEQFF.

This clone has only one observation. The CDR3 DNA is TGTGCCAGTAAAGGGACAGGGGGCACTGAAGCTTTCTTT. As protein: CASKGTGGTEAFF. The chain combines TRBV19 with TRBJ1-1, with 11 positions matching TRBD1. From germline, CDR1 is LNHDA and CDR2 SQIVND (reference sequence). The CDR3 is made up of 13 amino acids. J lost 4 bases, V lost 7 bases, and 2 bases had no gene match.

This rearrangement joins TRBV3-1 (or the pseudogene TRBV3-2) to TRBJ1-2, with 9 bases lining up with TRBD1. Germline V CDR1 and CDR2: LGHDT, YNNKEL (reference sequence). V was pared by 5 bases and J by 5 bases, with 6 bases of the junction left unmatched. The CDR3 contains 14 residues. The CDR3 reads CASSERTGEYGYTF. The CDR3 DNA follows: TGTGCCAGCAGCGAGCGGACAGGGGAATATGGCTACACCTTC.

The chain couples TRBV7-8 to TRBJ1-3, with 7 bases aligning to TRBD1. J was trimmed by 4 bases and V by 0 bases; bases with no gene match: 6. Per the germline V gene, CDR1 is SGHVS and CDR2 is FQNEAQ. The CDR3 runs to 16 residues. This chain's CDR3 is CASSLAEGAVGNTIYF. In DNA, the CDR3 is TGTGCCAGCAGCTTAGCCGAGGGGGCAGTCGGAAACACCATATATTTT. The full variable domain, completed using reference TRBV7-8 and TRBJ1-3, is GAGVSQSPRYKVAKRGQDVALRCDPISGHVSLFWYQQALGQGPEFLTYFQNEAQLDKSGLPSDRFFAERPEGSVSTLKIQRTQQEDSAVYLCASSLAEGAVGNTIYFGEGSWLTVV.

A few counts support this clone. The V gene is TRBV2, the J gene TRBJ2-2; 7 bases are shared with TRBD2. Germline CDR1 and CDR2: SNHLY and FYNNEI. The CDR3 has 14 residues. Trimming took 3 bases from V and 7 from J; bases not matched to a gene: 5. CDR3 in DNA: TGTGCCAGCAGTGAGCGGGAGATGGGCGGGGAGCTGTTTTTT. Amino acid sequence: CASSEREMGGELFF.

CDR3 sequence reads: CASSLESVETQYF. In DNA, the CDR3 is TGTGCCAGCAGTTTAGAGAGCGTAGAGACCCAGTACTTC. J is TRBJ2-5 and V is TRBV12-3 or TRBV12-4; D call uncertain. Trimming took 1 base from V and 4 from J, leaving 7 bases between them. The CDR3 covers 13 residues.

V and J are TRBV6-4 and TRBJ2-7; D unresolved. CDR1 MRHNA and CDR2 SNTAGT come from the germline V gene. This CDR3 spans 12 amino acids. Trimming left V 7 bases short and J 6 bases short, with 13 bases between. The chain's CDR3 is CASTNSAPEQYV. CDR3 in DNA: TGTGCCAGCACAAACAGTGCCCCCGAGCAGTACGTC.

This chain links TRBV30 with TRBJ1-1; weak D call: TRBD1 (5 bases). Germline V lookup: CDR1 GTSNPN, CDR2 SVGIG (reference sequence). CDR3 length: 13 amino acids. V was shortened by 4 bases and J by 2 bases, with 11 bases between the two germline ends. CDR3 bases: TGTGCCTGGAAGGGGTTCCTCAACACTGAAGCTTTCTTT. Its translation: CAWKGFLNTEAFF.

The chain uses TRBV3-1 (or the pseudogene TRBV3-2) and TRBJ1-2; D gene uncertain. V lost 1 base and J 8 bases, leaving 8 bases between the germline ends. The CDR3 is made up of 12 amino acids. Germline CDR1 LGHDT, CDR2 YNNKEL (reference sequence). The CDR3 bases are TGTGCCAGCAGCCAAGGGACTTTGGGCTACACCTTC. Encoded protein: CASSQGTLGYTF.

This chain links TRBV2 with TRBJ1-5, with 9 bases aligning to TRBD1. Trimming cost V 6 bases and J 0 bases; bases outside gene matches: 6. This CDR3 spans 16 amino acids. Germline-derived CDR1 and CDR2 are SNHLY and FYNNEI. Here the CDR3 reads CASSPGQGLSNQPQHF. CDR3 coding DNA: TGTGCCAGCAGCCCTGGACAGGGGCTTAGCAATCAGCCCCAGCATTTT. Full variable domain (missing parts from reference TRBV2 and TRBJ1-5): EPEVTQTPSHQVTQMGQEVILRCVPISNHLYFYWYRQILGQKVEFLVSFYNNEISEKSEIFDDQFSVERPDGSNFTLKIRSTKLEDSAMYFCASSPGQGLSNQPQHFGDGTRLSIL.

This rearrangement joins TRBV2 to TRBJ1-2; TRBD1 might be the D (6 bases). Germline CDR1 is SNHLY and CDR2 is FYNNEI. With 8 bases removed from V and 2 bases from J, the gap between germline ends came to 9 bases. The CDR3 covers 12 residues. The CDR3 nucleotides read TGTGCCAGCGCGGACAGCAACTATGGCTACACCTTC. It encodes CASADSNYGYTF. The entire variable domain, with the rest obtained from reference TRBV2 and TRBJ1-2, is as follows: EPEVTQTPSHQVTQMGQEVILRCVPISNHLYFYWYRQILGQKVEFLVSFYNNEISEKSEIFDDQFSVERPDGSNFTLKIRSTKLEDSAMYFCASADSNYGYTFGSGTRLTVV.